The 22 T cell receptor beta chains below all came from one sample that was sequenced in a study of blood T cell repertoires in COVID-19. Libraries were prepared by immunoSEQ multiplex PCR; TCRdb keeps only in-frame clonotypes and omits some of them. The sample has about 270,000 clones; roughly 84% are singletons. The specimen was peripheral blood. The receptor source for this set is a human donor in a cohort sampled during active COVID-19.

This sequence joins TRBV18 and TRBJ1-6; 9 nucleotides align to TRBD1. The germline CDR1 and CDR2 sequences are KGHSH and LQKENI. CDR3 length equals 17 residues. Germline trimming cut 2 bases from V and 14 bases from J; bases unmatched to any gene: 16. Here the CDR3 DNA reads TGTGCCAGCTCACCAGCAGCGTCGGGACAGGGAACCATGACCCTCCACTTT. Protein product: CASSPAASGQGTMTLHF. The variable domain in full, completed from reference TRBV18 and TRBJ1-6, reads NAGVMQNPRHLVRRRGQEARLRCSPMKGHSHVYWYRQLPEEGLKFMVYLQKENIIDESGMPKERFSAEFPKEGPSILRIQQVVRGDSAAYFCASSPAASGQGTMTLHFGNGTRLTVT.

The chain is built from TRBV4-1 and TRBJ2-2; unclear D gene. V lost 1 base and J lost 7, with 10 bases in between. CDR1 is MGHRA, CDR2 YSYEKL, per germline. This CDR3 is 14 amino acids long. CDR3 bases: TGCGCCAGCAGCCAAGTAATGGAGTACGGGGAGCTGTTTTTT. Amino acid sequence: CASSQVMEYGELFF.

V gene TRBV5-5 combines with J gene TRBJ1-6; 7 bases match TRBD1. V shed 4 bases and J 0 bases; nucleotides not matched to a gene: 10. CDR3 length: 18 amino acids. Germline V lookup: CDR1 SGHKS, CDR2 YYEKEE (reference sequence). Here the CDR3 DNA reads TGTGCCAGCAGCCCAAACCTACAGGGGAGCTCCTATAATTCACCCCTCCACTTT. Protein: CASSPNLQGSSYNSPLHF.

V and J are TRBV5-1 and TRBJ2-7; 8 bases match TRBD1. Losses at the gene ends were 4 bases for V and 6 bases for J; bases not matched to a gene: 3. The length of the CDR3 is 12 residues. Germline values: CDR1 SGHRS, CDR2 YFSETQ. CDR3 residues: CASSLGQGEQYF. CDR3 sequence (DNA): TGCGCCAGCAGCCTCGGACAGGGCGAGCAGTACTTC. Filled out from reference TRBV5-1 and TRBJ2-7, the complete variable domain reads KAGVTQTPRYLIKTRGQQVTLSCSPISGHRSVSWYQQTPGQGLQFLFEYFSETQRNKGNFPGRFSGRQFSNSRSEMNVSTLELGDSALYLCASSLGQGEQYFGPGTRLTVT.

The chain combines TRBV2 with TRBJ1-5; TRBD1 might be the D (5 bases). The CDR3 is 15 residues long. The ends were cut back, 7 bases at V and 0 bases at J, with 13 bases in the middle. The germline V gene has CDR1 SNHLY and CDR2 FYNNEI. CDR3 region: CASMPDRFSNQPQHF. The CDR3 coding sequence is TGTGCCAGCATGCCCGACAGATTTAGCAATCAGCCCCAGCATTTT.

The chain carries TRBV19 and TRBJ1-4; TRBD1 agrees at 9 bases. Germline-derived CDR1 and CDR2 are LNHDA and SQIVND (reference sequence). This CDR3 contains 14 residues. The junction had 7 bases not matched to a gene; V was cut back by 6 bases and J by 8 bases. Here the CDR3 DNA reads TGTGCCAGTAGAACTGGACAGGGGCGGGAAAAACTGTTTTTT. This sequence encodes CASRTGQGREKLFF.

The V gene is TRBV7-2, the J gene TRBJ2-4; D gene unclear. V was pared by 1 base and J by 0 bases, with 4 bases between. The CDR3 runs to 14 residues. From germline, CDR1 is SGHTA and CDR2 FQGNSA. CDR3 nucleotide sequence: TGTGCCAGCAGCTTAGACATAGCCAAAAACATTCAGTACTTC. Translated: CASSLDIAKNIQYF.

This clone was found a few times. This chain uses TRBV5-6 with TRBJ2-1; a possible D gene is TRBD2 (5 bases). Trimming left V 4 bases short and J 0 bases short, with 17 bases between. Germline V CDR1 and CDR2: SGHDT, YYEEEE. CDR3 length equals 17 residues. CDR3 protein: CASSTRVVPNSYNEQFF. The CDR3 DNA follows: TGTGCCAGCAGCACGAGGGTCGTTCCAAACTCCTACAATGAGCAGTTCTTC.

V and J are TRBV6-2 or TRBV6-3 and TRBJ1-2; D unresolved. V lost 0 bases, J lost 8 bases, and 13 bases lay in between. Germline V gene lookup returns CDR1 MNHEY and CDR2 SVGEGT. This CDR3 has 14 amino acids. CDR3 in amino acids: CASSYSTNSRGYTF. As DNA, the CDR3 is TGTGCCAGCAGTTACTCGACTAACAGTAGGGGCTACACCTTC.

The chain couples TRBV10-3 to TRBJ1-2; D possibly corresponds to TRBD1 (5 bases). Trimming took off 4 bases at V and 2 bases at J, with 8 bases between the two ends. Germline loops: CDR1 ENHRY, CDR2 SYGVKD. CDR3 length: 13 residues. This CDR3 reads CAISGEGNYGYTF. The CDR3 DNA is TGTGCCATCAGTGGGGAGGGGAACTATGGCTACACCTTC.

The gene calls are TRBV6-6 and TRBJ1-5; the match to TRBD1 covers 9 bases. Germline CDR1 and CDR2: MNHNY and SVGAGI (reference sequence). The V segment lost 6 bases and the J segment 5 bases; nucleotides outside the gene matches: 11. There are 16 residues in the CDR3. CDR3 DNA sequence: TGTGCCAGCAGACGCTGGACAGGGGAAATAGATCAGCCCCAGCATTTT. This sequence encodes CASRRWTGEIDQPQHF.

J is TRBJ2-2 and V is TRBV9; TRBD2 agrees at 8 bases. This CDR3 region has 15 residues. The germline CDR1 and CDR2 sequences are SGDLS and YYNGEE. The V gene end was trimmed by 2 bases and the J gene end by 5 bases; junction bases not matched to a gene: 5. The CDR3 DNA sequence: TGTGCCAGCAGCGTGGGGACTAGAGGGACCGGGGAGCTGTTTTTT. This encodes CASSVGTRGTGELFF. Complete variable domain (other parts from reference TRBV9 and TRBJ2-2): DSGVTQTPKHLITATGQRVTLRCSPRSGDLSVYWYQQSLDQGLQFLIQYYNGEERAKGNILERFSAQQFPDLHSELNLSSLELGDSALYFCASSVGTRGTGELFFGEGSRLTVL.

The CDR3 DNA reads TGTGCCAGCAGTTTATCGCGCCCTACCGCGGTGAGCTCCTACAATGAGCAGTTCTTC. This sequence encodes CASSLSRPTAVSSYNEQFF. The rearrangement links TRBV27 to TRBJ2-1; D remains unclear. V was cut by 0 bases and J by 0 bases, with 18 bases left in between. This CDR3 comprises 19 residues. Per germline, CDR1 MNHEY and CDR2 SMNVEV (reference sequence).

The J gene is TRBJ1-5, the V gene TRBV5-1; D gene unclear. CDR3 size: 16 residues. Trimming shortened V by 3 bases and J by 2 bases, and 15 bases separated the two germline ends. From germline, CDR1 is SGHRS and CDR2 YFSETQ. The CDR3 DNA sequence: TGCGCCAGCAGCTCAGAGCCCGCGGGAGGCAATCAGCCCCAGCATTTT. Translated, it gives CASSSEPAGGNQPQHF.

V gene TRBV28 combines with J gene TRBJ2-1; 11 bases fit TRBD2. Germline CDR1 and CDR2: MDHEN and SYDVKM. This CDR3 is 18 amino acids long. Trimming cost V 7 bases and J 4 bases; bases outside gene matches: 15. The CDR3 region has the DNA TGTGCCAGCACCTTCACCCCAATCACTAGCGGGGGATACAATGAGCAGTTCTTC. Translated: CASTFTPITSGGYNEQFF.

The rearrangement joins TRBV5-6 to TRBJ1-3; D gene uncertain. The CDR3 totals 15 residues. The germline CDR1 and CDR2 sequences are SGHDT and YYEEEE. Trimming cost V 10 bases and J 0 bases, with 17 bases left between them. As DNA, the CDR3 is TGTGCCGGACGCTGGGCCGGGAGCTCTGGAAACACCATATATTTT. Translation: CAGRWAGSSGNTIYF.

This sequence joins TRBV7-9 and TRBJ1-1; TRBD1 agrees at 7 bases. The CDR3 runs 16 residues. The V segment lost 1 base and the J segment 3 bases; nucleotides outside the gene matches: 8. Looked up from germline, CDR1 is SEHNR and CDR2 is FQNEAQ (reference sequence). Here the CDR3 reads CASSLDSWDRHTEAFF. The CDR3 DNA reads TGTGCCAGCAGCTTAGACTCCTGGGACAGACACACTGAAGCTTTCTTT.

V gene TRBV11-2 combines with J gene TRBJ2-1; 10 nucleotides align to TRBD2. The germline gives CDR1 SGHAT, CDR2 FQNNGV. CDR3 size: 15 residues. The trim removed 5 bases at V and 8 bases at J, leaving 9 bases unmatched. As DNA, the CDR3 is TGTGCCAGCAGCCTTGGACTAGCGGAGGGAGATGAGCAGTTCTTC. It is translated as CASSLGLAEGDEQFF.

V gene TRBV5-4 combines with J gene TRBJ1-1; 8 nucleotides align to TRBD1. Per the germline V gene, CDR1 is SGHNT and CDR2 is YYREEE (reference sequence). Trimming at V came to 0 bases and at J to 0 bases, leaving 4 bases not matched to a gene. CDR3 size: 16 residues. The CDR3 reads CASSLENRGLNTEAFF. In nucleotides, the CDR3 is TGTGCCAGCAGCTTGGAGAACAGGGGGTTGAACACTGAAGCTTTCTTT.

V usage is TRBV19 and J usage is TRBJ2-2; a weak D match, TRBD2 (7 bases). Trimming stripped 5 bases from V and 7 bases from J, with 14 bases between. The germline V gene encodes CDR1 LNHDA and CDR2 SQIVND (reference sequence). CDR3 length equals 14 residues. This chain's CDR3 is CASSLRGANGELFF. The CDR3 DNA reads TGTGCCAGTAGTCTTCGGGGGGCGAACGGGGAGCTGTTTTTT.

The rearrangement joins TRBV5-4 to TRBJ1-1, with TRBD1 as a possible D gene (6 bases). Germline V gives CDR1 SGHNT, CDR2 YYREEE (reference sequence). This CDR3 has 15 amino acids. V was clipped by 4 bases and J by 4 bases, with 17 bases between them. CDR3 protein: CASSTQQGYRTEAFF. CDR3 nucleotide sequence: TGTGCCAGCAGCACACAACAGGGTTATCGCACTGAAGCTTTCTTT.

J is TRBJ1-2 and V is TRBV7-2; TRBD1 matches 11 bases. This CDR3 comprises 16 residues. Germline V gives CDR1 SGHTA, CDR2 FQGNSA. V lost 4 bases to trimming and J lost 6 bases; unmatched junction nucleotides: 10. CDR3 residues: CASSYLLRTGGHGYTF. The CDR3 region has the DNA TGTGCCAGCAGCTACCTCCTAAGGACAGGGGGCCATGGCTACACCTTC.